This TCR beta chain was retrieved from a study of tumor-infiltrating lymphocytes in primary liver carcinoma. The template, around 540 ng total RNA, yielded TCR beta cDNA made with a constant-region primer. TCR beta libraries came from three nested multiplex PCR rounds using slightly modified ARM-PCR. Researchers ran the first two PCR rounds for approximately 10 cycles each with TRBV1-TRBV30 forward primers and a C-beta reverse primer. TCRdb reprocessed the multiplex PCR reads via MiXCR and lists one record per CDR3 protein. The sample lists 150,000 to 200,000 distinct CDR3 sequences; around 60% were seen once. With respect to this clonotype: Antigen: not known. The junction departs from the called germline gene at one end, perhaps through a read error.

For blood RNA, unsorted whole blood served as the source, and germline DNA was extracted too. CDR1 is MGHRA, CDR2 YSYEKL, per germline. The CDR3 runs 12 residues. Broader study findings: When set against blood, tumors had a significantly higher top-250-clone fraction (p = 0.039).

Sample: peripheral blood. The chain is built from TRBV4-1 and TRBJ1-2; D is undetermined. The origin of this receptor is a man aged 35 to 55 with primary liver carcinoma and hepatitis B virus infection. The chain's CDR3 is CSSSQDNFGYTF. The DNA of the CDR3 is TGCTCCAGCAGCCAAGACAACTTTGGCTACACCTTC.